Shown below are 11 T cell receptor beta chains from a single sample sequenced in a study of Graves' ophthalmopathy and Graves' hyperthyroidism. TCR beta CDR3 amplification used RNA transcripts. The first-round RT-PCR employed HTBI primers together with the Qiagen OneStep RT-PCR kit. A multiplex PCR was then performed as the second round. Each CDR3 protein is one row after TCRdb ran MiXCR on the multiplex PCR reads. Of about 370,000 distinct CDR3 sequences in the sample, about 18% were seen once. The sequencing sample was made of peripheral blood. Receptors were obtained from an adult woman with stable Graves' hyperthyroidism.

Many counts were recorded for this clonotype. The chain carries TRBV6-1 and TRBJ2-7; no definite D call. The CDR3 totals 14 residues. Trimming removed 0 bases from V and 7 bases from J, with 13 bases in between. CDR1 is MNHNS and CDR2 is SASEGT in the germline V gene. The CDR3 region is CASSEAFGYLEQYF. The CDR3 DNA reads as TGTGCCAGCAGTGAAGCGTTCGGATATCTGGAGCAGTACTTC.

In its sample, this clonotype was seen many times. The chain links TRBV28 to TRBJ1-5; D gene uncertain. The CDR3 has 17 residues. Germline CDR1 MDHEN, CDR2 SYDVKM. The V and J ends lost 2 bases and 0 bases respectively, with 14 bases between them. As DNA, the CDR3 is TGTGCCAGCAGTTTAAGGGCAGGATCATATAGCAATCAGCCCCAGCATTTT. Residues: CASSLRAGSYSNQPQHF.

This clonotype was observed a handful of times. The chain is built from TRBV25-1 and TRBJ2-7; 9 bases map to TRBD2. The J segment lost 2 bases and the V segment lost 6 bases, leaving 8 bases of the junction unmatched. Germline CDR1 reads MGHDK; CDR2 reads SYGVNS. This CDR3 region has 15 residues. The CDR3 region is CASSLAGRTPYEQYF. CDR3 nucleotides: TGTGCCAGCAGCCTAGCGGGACGGACTCCCTACGAGCAGTACTTC.

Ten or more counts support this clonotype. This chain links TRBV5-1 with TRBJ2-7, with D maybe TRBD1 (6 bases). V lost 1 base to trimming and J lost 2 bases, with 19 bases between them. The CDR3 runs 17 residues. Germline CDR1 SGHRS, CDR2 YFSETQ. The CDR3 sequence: CASSLTVLGTSAYEQYF. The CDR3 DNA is TGCGCCAGCAGCTTGACAGTTCTAGGGACAAGCGCCTACGAGCAGTACTTC.

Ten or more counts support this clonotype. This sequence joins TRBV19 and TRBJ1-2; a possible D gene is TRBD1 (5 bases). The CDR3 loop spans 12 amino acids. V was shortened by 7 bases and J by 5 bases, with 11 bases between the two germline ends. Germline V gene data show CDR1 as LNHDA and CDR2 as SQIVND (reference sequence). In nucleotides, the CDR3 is TGTGCCAGTAAGACAGCTCTTTATGGCTACACCTTC. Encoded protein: CASKTALYGYTF.

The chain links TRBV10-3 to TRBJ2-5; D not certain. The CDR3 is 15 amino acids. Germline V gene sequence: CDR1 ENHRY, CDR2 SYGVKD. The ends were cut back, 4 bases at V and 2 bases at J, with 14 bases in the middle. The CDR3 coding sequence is TGTGCCATCAGTGTTAGTGTCGCACGTCAAGAGACCCAGTACTTC. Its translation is CAISVSVARQETQYF.

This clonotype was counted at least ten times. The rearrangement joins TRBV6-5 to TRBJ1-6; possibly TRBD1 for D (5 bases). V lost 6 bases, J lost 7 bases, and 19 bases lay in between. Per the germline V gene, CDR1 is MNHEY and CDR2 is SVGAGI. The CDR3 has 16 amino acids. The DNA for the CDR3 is TGTGCCAGCAGGGGACTTTTGGGGGTTGACAATTCACCCCTCCACTTT. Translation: CASRGLLGVDNSPLHF.

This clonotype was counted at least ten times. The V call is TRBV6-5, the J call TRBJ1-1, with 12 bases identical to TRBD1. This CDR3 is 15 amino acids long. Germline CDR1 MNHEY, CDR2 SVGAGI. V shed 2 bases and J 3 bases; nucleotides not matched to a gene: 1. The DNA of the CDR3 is TGTGCCAGCAGTTACGGGACAGGGGGCCACACTGAAGCTTTCTTT. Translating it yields CASSYGTGGHTEAFF.

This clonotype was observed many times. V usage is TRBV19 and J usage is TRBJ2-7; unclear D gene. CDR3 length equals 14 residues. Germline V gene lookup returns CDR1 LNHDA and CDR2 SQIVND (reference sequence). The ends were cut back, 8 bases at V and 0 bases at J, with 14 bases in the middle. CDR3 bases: TGTGCCAGTGCCACCCGGGCCAACTCCTACGAGCAGTACTTC. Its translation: CASATRANSYEQYF.

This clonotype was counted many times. CDR3 region: CASSRQTHSNQPQHF. DNA of the CDR3: TGTGCCAGCAGTCGACAGACCCATAGCAATCAGCCCCAGCATTTT. The V call is TRBV12-3 or TRBV12-4, the J call TRBJ1-5; tentative D call: TRBD1 (5 bases). There are 15 residues in the CDR3. V gave up 5 bases and J gave up 0 bases, with 11 bases separating them.

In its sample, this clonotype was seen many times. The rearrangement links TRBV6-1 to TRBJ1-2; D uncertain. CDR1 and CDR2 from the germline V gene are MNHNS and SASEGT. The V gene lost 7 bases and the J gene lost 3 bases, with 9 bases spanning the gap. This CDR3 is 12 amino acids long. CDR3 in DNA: TGTGCCAGCAAGGTGGCCGACTATGGCTACACCTTC. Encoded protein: CASKVADYGYTF.